The entry below describes one TCR beta chain. The antigen is undetermined. This sample is drawn from a study of T cell repertoires in cytomegalovirus infection. Findings and limits, study-wide: Identification of carriers of CMV plus the relevant HLA was performed using cumulative public TCR beta family frequency.

TCRdb independently ran MiXCR on the reads; one entry per CDR3 protein. The profile shows roughly 230,000 distinct CDR3 sequences, roughly 22% of them singletons. The sequenced sample consisted of CD8+ T cells from PBMCs. The sequence came from a human donor in good health (CMV status not recorded). Some clones in this sample may be carry-over from other donors' samples.

This CDR3 reads CASSQDWGLNYGYTF. CDR3 nucleotide sequence: TGCGCCAGCAGCCAAGACTGGGGGCTCAACTATGGCTACACCTTC. The rearrangement uses TRBV4-1 and TRBJ1-2; maybe TRBD1 (6 bases). CDR1 is MGHRA, CDR2 YSYEKL, per germline. V dropped 0 bases and J dropped 2 bases, with 10 bases sitting between them. There are 15 residues in the CDR3.